One and the same sample provided the 9 T cell receptor beta chains below, sequenced in a study of blood T cell repertoires in COVID-19. TCRdb's table, derived via immunoSEQ multiplex PCR, lists solely in-frame clones and lacks some. Among 200,000 to 250,000 clones listed, roughly 79% were seen once. Sample: peripheral blood. The receptors shown here come from a woman aged 80 or over with COVID-19, enrolled during active disease.

V is TRBV12-3 or TRBV12-4 and J is TRBJ1-5; 7 bases are a match to TRBD1. The CDR3 loop spans 12 amino acids. The V gene end was trimmed by 2 bases and the J gene end by 10 bases; junction bases not matched to a gene: 2. CDR3 coding DNA: TGTGCCAGCAGTTTATCAGGGGGACCCCAGCATTTT. Its translation: CASSLSGGPQHF.

The chain uses TRBV7-2 and TRBJ2-1, with TRBD2 matching 7 bases. Germline values: CDR1 SGHTA, CDR2 FQGNSA. The trim removed 7 bases at V and 0 bases at J, leaving 9 bases unmatched. The CDR3 has 16 residues. CDR3 in amino acids: CASTPGSGISYNEQFF. Written as DNA, the CDR3 is TGTGCCAGCACCCCGGGGAGCGGGATCTCCTACAATGAGCAGTTCTTC. Looking up the rest from reference TRBV7-2 and TRBJ2-1 gives the full variable domain: GAGVSQSPSNKVTEKGKDVELRCDPISGHTALYWYRQSLGQGLEFLIYFQGNSAPDKSGLPSDRFSAERTGGSVSTLTIQRTQQEDSAVYLCASTPGSGISYNEQFFGPGTRLTVL.

As regards this clone: This CDR3 is also generated by other DNA sequences in the sample. V usage is TRBV3-1 (or the pseudogene TRBV3-2) and J usage is TRBJ1-2; D is undetermined. V lost 1 base to trimming and J lost 8 bases, with 8 bases between them. Germline V gives CDR1 LGHDT, CDR2 YNNKEL (reference sequence). This CDR3 region has 12 residues. The CDR3 sequence: CASSQGGGGYTF. The DNA of the CDR3 is TGTGCCAGCAGCCAAGGTGGCGGCGGCTACACCTTC.

V and J are TRBV27 and TRBJ1-1, with D hard to call. The CDR3 is 14 residues long. Germline V CDR1 and CDR2: MNHEY, SMNVEV (reference sequence). Trimming left V 4 bases short and J 2 bases short, with 11 bases between. The CDR3 reads CASSSGLPNTEAFF. CDR3 bases: TGTGCCAGCAGTTCCGGACTGCCAAACACTGAAGCTTTCTTT.

The V call is TRBV6-5, the J call TRBJ2-1; 7 bases map to TRBD1. Trimming removed 7 bases from V and 14 bases from J; junction bases left unmatched: 8. The CDR3 covers 11 residues. Per germline, CDR1 MNHEY and CDR2 SVGAGI. The CDR3 protein is CASTFDRVKFF. CDR3 sequence (DNA): TGTGCCAGCACCTTCGACAGGGTAAAGTTCTTC.

J is TRBJ2-5 and V is TRBV10-1, with D uncertain. From germline, CDR1 is WNHNN and CDR2 SYGVQD (reference sequence). Trimming left V 6 bases short and J 3 bases short, with 11 bases between. The CDR3 totals 13 residues. The CDR3 loop reads CASSQGAEETQYF. The CDR3 DNA sequence: TGCGCCAGCAGCCAAGGAGCAGAAGAGACCCAGTACTTC.

The chain employs TRBV5-1 and TRBJ2-5; 13 bases are shared with TRBD2. V was clipped by 5 bases and J by 5 bases; unmatched bases: 21. The CDR3 spans 20 residues. Germline lookup yields CDR1 SGHRS and CDR2 YFSETQ. The CDR3 nucleotides read TGCGCCAGCAGGCCTCTTGGGACTAGCGGGAAAAAGGGCCTCGGGGAGACCCAGTACTTC. This encodes CASRPLGTSGKKGLGETQYF.

The rearrangement joins TRBV5-5 to TRBJ1-1, with a possible D match to TRBD1 (6 bases). The V end was cut by 3 bases, the J end by 5 bases, with 11 bases between. The CDR3 sequence is 13 residues long. Per the germline V gene, CDR1 is SGHKS and CDR2 is YYEKEE (reference sequence). This CDR3 reads CASSSGVQTEAFF. CDR3 in DNA: TGTGCCAGCAGCTCAGGGGTACAGACTGAAGCTTTCTTT.

The V call is TRBV24-1, the J call TRBJ2-3; tentative D call: TRBD1 (6 bases). The V end lost 8 bases, the J end lost 2 bases, and 13 bases lay between the germline ends. CDR3 size: 14 residues. CDR1 KGHDR and CDR2 SFDVKD come from the germline V gene. CDR3 in DNA: TGTGCCACCAAGACAGGCGAACCCACAGATACGCAGTATTTT. Translating gives CATKTGEPTDTQYF.